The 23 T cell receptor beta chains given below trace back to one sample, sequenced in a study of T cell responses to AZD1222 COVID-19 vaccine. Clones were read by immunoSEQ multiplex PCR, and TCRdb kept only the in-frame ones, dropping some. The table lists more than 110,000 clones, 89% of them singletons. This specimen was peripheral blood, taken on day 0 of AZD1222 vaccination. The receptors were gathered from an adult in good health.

The CDR3 DNA reads as TGTGCCAGCAGCAAAGGCTCTGGGGGACAGTCCCTTCGGTATGGCTACACCTTC. It translates to CASSKGSGGQSLRYGYTF. The chain recombines TRBV21-1 with TRBJ1-2; TRBD1 reflects the table's D call only, with no check against the DNA. TRBV21-1 is a pseudogene segment. The CDR3 is made up of 18 amino acids.

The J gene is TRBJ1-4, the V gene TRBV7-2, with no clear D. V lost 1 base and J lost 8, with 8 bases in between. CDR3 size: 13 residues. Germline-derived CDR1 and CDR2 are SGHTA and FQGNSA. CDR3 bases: TGTGCCAGCAGCTTAGTCGAGAGGGAAAAACTGTTTTTT. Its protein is CASSLVEREKLFF.

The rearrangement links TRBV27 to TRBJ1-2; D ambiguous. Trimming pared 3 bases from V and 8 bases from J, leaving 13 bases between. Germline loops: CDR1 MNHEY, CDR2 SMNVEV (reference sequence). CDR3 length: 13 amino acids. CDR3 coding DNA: TGTGCCAGCAGTTTTAACGCAGCCTGGGGCTACACCTTC. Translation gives CASSFNAAWGYTF.

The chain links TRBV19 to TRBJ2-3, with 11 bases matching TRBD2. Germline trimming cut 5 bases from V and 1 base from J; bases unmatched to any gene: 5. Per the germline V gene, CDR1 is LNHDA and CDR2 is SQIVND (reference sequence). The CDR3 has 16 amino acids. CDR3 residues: CASSQLAGAGTDTQYF. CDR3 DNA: TGTGCCAGTAGTCAACTAGCGGGGGCCGGCACAGATACGCAGTATTTT.

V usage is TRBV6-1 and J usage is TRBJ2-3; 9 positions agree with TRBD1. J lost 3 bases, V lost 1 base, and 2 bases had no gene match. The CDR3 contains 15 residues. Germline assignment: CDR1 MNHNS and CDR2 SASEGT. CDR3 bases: TGTGCCAGCAGTGAAGGGACAGGGGTAACAGATACGCAGTATTTT. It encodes CASSEGTGVTDTQYF.

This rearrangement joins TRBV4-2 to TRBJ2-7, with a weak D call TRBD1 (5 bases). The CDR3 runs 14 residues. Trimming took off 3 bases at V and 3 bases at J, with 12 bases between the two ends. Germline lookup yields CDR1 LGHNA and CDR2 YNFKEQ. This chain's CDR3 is CASSHLQGSYEQYF. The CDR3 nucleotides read TGTGCCAGCAGCCACCTCCAGGGAAGCTACGAGCAGTACTTC.

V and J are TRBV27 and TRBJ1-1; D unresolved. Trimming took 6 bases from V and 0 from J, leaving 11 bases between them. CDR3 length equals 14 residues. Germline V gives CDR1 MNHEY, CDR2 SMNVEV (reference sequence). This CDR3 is CASRSGLMNTEAFF. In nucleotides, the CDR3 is TGTGCCAGCAGATCCGGACTTATGAACACTGAAGCTTTCTTT.

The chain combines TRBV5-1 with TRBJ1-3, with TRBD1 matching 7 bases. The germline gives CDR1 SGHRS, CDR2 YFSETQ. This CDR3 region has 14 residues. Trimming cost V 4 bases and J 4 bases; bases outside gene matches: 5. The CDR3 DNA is TGCGCCAGCAGCACAGGGACAGTCGGAAACACCATATATTTT. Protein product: CASSTGTVGNTIYF.

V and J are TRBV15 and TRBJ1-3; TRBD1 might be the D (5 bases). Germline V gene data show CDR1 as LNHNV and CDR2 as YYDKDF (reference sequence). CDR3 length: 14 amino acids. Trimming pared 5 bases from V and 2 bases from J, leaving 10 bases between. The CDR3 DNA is TGTGCCACCAGCGTGCAGGGACCTGGAAACACCATATATTTT. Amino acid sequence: CATSVQGPGNTIYF. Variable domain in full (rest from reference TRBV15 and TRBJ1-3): DAMVIQNPRYQVTQFGKPVTLSCSQTLNHNVMYWYQQKSSQAPKLLFHYYDKDFNNEADTPDNFQSRRPNTSFCFLDIRSPGLGDTAMYLCATSVQGPGNTIYFGEGSWLTVV.

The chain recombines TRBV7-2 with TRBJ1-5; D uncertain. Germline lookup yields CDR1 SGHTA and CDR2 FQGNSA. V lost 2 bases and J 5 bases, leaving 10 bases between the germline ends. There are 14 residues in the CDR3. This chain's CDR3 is CASSLRAGHQPQHF. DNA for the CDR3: TGTGCCAGCAGCTTAAGGGCGGGTCATCAGCCCCAGCATTTT.

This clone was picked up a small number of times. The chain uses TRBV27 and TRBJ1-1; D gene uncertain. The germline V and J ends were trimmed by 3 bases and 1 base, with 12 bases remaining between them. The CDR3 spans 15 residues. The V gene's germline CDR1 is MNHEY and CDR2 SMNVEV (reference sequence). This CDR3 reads CASSFLPPENTEAFF. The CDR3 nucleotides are TGTGCCAGCAGTTTTCTTCCGCCTGAGAACACTGAAGCTTTCTTT.

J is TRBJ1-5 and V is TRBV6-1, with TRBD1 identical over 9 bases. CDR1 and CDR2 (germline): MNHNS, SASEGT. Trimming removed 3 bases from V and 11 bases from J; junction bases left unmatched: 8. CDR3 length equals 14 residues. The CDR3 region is CASSENRGLKAQHF. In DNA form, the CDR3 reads TGTGCCAGCAGTGAGAACAGGGGGCTCAAGGCCCAGCATTTT.

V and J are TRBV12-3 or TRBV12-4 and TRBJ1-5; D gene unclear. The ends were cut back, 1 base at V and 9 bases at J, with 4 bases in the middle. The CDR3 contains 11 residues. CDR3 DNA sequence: TGTGCCAGCAGTTTAGGGGGGCCCCAGCATTTT. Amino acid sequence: CASSLGGPQHF.

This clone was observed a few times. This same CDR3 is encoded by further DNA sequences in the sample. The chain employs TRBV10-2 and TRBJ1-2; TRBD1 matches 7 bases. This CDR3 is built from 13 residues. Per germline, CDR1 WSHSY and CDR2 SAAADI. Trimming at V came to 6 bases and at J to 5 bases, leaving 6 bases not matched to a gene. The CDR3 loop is CASSPTGEYGYTF. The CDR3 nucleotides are TGCGCCAGCAGCCCTACAGGGGAGTATGGCTACACCTTC.

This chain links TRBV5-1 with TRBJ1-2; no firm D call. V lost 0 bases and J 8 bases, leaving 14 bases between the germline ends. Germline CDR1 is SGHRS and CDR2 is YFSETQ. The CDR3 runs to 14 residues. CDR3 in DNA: TGCGCCAGCAGCTTGGGTGATTCTCCTCACGGCTACACCTTC. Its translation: CASSLGDSPHGYTF. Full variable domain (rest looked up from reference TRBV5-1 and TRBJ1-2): KAGVTQTPRYLIKTRGQQVTLSCSPISGHRSVSWYQQTPGQGLQFLFEYFSETQRNKGNFPGRFSGRQFSNSRSEMNVSTLELGDSALYLCASSLGDSPHGYTFGSGTRLTVV.

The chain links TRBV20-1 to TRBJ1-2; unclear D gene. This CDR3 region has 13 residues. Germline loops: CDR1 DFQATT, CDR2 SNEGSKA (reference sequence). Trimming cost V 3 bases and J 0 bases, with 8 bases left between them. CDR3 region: CSASQTANYGYTF. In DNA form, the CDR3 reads TGCAGTGCTAGTCAAACAGCTAACTATGGCTACACCTTC.

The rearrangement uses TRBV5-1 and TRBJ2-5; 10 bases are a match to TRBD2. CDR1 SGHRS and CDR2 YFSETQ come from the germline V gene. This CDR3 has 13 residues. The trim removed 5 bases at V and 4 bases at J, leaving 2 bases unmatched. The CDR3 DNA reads TGCGCCAGCAGGGCTAGCGGGAGAGAGACCCAGTACTTC. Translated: CASRASGRETQYF.

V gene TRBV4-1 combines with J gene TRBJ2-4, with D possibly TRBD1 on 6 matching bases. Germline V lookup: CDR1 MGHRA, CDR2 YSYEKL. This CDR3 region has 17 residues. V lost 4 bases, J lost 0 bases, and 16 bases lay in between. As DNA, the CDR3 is TGCGCCAGCAGCCCACTTTTGGGGGCGGGAGCCAAAAACATTCAGTACTTC. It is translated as CASSPLLGAGAKNIQYF.

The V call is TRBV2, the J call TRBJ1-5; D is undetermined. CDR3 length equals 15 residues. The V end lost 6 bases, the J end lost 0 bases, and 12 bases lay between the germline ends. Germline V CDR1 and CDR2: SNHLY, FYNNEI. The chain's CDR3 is CASSRMVNSNQPQHF. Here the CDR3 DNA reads TGTGCCAGCAGCCGTATGGTCAATAGCAATCAGCCCCAGCATTTT.

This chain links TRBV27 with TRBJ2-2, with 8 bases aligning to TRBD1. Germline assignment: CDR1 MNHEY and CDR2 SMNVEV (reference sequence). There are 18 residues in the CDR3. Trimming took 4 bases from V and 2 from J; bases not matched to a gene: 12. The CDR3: CASSSPLRQGANTGELFF. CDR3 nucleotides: TGTGCCAGCAGTTCGCCCCTGCGGCAGGGGGCAAACACCGGGGAGCTGTTTTTT.

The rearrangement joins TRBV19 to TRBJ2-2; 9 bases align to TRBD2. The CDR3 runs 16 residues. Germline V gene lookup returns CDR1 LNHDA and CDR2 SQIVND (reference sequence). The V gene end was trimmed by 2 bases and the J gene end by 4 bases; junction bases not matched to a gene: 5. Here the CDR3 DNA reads TGTGCCAGTAGTATACCCTCGCGGGGGGGCACCGGGGAGCTGTTTTTT. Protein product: CASSIPSRGGTGELFF. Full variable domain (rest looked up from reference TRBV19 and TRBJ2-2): DGGITQSPKYLFRKEGQNVTLSCEQNLNHDAMYWYRQDPGQGLRLIYYSQIVNDFQKGDIAEGYSVSREKKESFPLTVTSAQKNPTAFYLCASSIPSRGGTGELFFGEGSRLTVL.

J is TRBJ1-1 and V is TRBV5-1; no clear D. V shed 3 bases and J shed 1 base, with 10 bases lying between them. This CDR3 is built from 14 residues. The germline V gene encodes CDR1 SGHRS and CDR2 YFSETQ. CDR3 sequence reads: CASSYGPANTEAFF. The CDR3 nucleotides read TGCGCCAGCAGCTACGGGCCGGCGAACACTGAAGCTTTCTTT.

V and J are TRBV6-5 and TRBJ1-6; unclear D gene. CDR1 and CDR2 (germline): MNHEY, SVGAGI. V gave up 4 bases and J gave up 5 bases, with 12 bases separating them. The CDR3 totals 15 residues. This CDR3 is CASSSLGRDNSPLHF. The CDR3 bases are TGTGCCAGCAGTTCTCTCGGGAGGGATAATTCACCCCTCCACTTT.